The next 26 T cell receptor beta chains were all read from a single sample in a study of blood T cell repertoires in COVID-19. TCRdb keeps only in-frame clones here, not all; method: immunoSEQ multiplex PCR. The sample contains some 340,000 clones, 90% of which appear only once. Sequencing was performed on PBMCs or T cells enriched from blood (not recorded which). Source of these receptors: a woman aged 25 to 39 who had been exposed to COVID-19.

The gene calls are TRBV4-1 and TRBJ1-1; TRBD1 matches 9 bases. J lost 6 bases, V lost 0 bases, and 8 bases had no gene match. The CDR3 is 16 residues long. In germline, CDR1 is MGHRA, CDR2 YSYEKL. The CDR3 bases are TGCGCCAGCAGCCAAGAGGGGGGACAGGGATTTGCTGAAGCTTTCTTT. Its protein product is CASSQEGGQGFAEAFF.

The CDR3 loop is CASTPGSNYGYTF. The CDR3 DNA sequence: TGTGCCAGCACCCCGGGAAGTAACTATGGCTACACCTTC. The chain has TRBV21-1 and TRBJ1-2. TRBV21-1 is a documented pseudogene. This CDR3 region has 13 residues.

This sequence joins TRBV6-1 and TRBJ1-2; 7 bases are a match to TRBD1. V trimming: 4 bases; J trimming: 4 bases; junction bases outside the gene matches: 12. The CDR3 totals 16 residues. Germline CDR1 MNHNS, CDR2 SASEGT. CDR3 bases: TGTGCCAGCAGTGTACGGGACAGCAGAACCTTCTATGGCTACACCTTC. Its translation: CASSVRDSRTFYGYTF.

The chain combines TRBV5-1 with TRBJ2-1; D is perhaps TRBD1 (5 bases). V was trimmed by 4 bases and J by 8 bases, leaving 22 bases between them. CDR1 and CDR2 (germline): SGHRS, YFSETQ. CDR3 length equals 16 residues. The CDR3 reads CASSGPGLPGLDEQFF. CDR3 nucleotides: TGCGCCAGCAGCGGCCCTGGATTGCCAGGGTTGGATGAGCAGTTCTTC.

The chain carries TRBV3-1 (or the pseudogene TRBV3-2) and TRBJ1-4; the match to TRBD1 covers 8 bases. Trimming took 4 bases from V and 5 from J; bases not matched to a gene: 3. This CDR3 contains 14 residues. Germline CDR1 and CDR2: LGHDT and YNNKEL (reference sequence). CDR3 residues: CASSPGGWNEKLFF. CDR3 in DNA: TGTGCCAGCAGCCCAGGGGGCTGGAATGAAAAACTGTTTTTT.

This chain joins TRBV12-3 or TRBV12-4 and TRBJ1-3; D gene unclear. The CDR3 totals 13 residues. Trimming left V 3 bases short and J 5 bases short, with 8 bases between. The CDR3 DNA reads as TGTGCCAGCAGTTTCCAGTATAGAAACACCATATATTTT. Its translation is CASSFQYRNTIYF.

This clone was seen a few times. The chain combines TRBV11-1 with TRBJ1-4, with TRBD1 identical over 8 bases. The junction had 6 bases not matched to a gene; V was cut back by 1 base and J by 5 bases. The length of the CDR3 is 16 residues. CDR1 SGHAT and CDR2 FQDESV come from the germline V gene (reference sequence). Here the CDR3 DNA reads TGTGCCAGCAGCTTAGTGGGACAGGACTTCAATGAAAAACTGTTTTTT. It specifies CASSLVGQDFNEKLFF.

The chain carries TRBV19 and TRBJ2-1; D is uncertain. Germline V gene sequence: CDR1 LNHDA, CDR2 SQIVND (reference sequence). The germline V and J ends were trimmed by 9 bases and 0 bases, with 9 bases remaining between them. The CDR3 runs to 13 residues. The CDR3 loop reads CASGAFSYNEQFF. Here the CDR3 DNA reads TGTGCCAGCGGAGCATTCTCCTACAATGAGCAGTTCTTC.

The chain joins TRBV3-1 (or the pseudogene TRBV3-2) to TRBJ2-7; D is ambiguous. V lost 1 base, J lost 2 bases, and 6 bases lay in between. The CDR3 is 13 residues long. Per the germline V gene, CDR1 is LGHDT and CDR2 is YNNKEL (reference sequence). The CDR3 loop reads CASSQVPAYEQYF. CDR3 nucleotides: TGTGCCAGCAGCCAAGTCCCAGCCTACGAGCAGTACTTC.

There are a few counts of this clone. The chain joins TRBV6-5 to TRBJ2-3, with D perhaps matching TRBD2 (5 bases). The CDR3 length is 14 residues. Germline CDR1 is MNHEY and CDR2 is SVGAGI. In DNA form, the CDR3 reads TGTGCGACGAGAGGACTCCCTCTGTCAGATACGCAGTATTTT. Translated, it gives CATRGLPLSDTQYF.

V is TRBV7-2 and J is TRBJ1-2, with a tentative D call TRBD1 (5 bases). Germline CDR1 reads SGHTA; CDR2 reads FQGNSA. This CDR3 contains 16 residues. The ends were cut back, 1 base at V and 6 bases at J, with 18 bases in the middle. CDR3 region: CASSLESQGRPHGYTF. Written as DNA, the CDR3 is TGTGCCAGCAGCTTAGAATCCCAGGGCAGGCCCCATGGCTACACCTTC.

The chain links TRBV30 to TRBJ1-2; weak D call: TRBD1 (6 bases). The V gene's germline CDR1 is GTSNPN and CDR2 SVGIG (reference sequence). There are 12 residues in the CDR3. V shed 4 bases and J shed 3 bases, with 9 bases lying between them. The CDR3 is CAWKQGDYGYTF. The CDR3 region has the DNA TGTGCCTGGAAACAGGGAGACTATGGCTACACCTTC.

The sample holds a few counts of this clone. J is TRBJ2-2 and V is TRBV5-1; possible D gene TRBD2, 6 bases. CDR3 length: 16 amino acids. Trimming shortened V by 0 bases and J by 5 bases, and 14 bases separated the two germline ends. Germline assignment: CDR1 SGHRS and CDR2 YFSETQ. CDR3: CASSLGLRGRTGELFF. The DNA for the CDR3 is TGCGCCAGCAGCTTGGGGCTCCGGGGGAGGACCGGGGAGCTGTTTTTT.

The chain has TRBV29-1 and TRBJ1-5; TRBD1 might be the D (5 bases). Between the trimmed V and J ends, which lost 4 bases and 0 bases, there was a span of 7 bases. The CDR3 sequence is 13 residues long. The germline gives CDR1 SQVTM, CDR2 ANQGSEA. The chain's CDR3 is CSVGDYSNQPQHF. The DNA of the CDR3 is TGCAGCGTTGGGGACTATAGCAATCAGCCCCAGCATTTT.

J is TRBJ1-5 and V is TRBV5-5, with TRBD1 matching 10 bases. Germline CDR1 is SGHKS and CDR2 is YYEKEE (reference sequence). V was pared by 4 bases and J by 9 bases, with 1 base of the junction left unmatched. The CDR3 loop spans 12 amino acids. The CDR3 spells CASSGDRGPQHF. The CDR3 bases are TGTGCCAGCAGCGGGGACAGGGGGCCCCAGCATTTT.

The chain links TRBV7-9 to TRBJ2-3; 8 bases line up with TRBD2. This CDR3 is 15 amino acids long. The junction had 6 bases not matched to a gene; V was cut back by 5 bases and J by 2 bases. Germline V lookup: CDR1 SEHNR, CDR2 FQNEAQ (reference sequence). CDR3 residues: CASSTGLADTDTQYF. CDR3 DNA sequence: TGTGCCAGCAGCACCGGACTAGCAGACACAGATACGCAGTATTTT.

The chain is built from TRBV6-5 and TRBJ2-7, with 8 bases aligning to TRBD1. The V gene's germline CDR1 is MNHEY and CDR2 SVGAGI. V gave up 6 bases and J gave up 4 bases; unmatched junction bases: 11. CDR3 length: 15 amino acids. The CDR3 loop is CASRRGQAIPYEQYF. The DNA for the CDR3 is TGTGCCAGCAGGCGGGGACAGGCGATCCCTTACGAGCAGTACTTC.

The table lists this clone with a count of one. The chain carries TRBV7-7 and TRBJ2-1; TRBD2 matches at 7 bases. The CDR3 spans 18 residues. In germline, CDR1 is SSHAT, CDR2 FNYEAQ (reference sequence). With 0 bases clipped from V and 3 bases from J, the junction kept 11 bases outside the gene matches. The CDR3 reads CASSLALSGGGLYNEQFF. CDR3 nucleotide sequence: TGTGCCAGCAGCTTAGCGCTTTCAGGCGGGGGACTCTACAATGAGCAGTTCTTC.

The V and J genes are TRBV19 and TRBJ1-5, with D perhaps TRBD1 (5 bases). The CDR3 is made up of 16 amino acids. The germline gives CDR1 LNHDA, CDR2 SQIVND (reference sequence). V was trimmed by 3 bases and J by 2 bases, leaving 14 bases between them. The CDR3: CASSMGGGAGNQPQHF. The CDR3, as DNA: TGTGCCAGTAGTATGGGAGGAGGGGCTGGCAATCAGCCCCAGCATTTT.

The J gene is TRBJ2-5, the V gene TRBV15; a weak D match, TRBD1 (6 bases). CDR3 length: 13 amino acids. From germline, CDR1 is LNHNV and CDR2 YYDKDF (reference sequence). V was trimmed by 5 bases and J by 5 bases, leaving 12 bases between them. The CDR3 sequence is CATSEGVEETQYF. CDR3 nucleotide sequence: TGTGCCACCAGCGAGGGGGTAGAGGAGACCCAGTACTTC.

The rearrangement links TRBV15 to TRBJ2-3; 7 bases line up with TRBD1. The CDR3 spans 17 residues. V lost 1 base, J lost 3 bases, and 10 bases stayed unmatched. The germline V gene has CDR1 LNHNV and CDR2 YYDKDF (reference sequence). The CDR3 sequence: CATSRGRQGSGTDTQYF. In DNA, the CDR3 is TGTGCCACCAGCAGAGGACGACAGGGTTCGGGGACAGATACGCAGTATTTT. Drawing the rest from reference TRBV15 and TRBJ2-3, the complete variable domain is DAMVIQNPRYQVTQFGKPVTLSCSQTLNHNVMYWYQQKSSQAPKLLFHYYDKDFNNEADTPDNFQSRRPNTSFCFLDIRSPGLGDTAMYLCATSRGRQGSGTDTQYFGPGTRLTVL.

The genes are TRBV18 and TRBJ1-2; D is unclear. The CDR3 runs 12 residues. V was cut by 6 bases and J by 4 bases, with 9 bases left in between. CDR1 is KGHSH, CDR2 LQKENI, per germline. This chain's CDR3 is CASSGLRYGYTF. CDR3 nucleotide sequence: TGTGCCAGCTCCGGACTTCGCTATGGCTACACCTTC.

The chain couples TRBV27 to TRBJ1-2, with TRBD1 matching 8 bases. There are 16 residues in the CDR3. CDR1 and CDR2 (germline): MNHEY, SMNVEV (reference sequence). Trimming removed 2 bases from V and 8 bases from J; junction bases left unmatched: 13. This CDR3 is CASSLNPAGGSRGYTF. The CDR3 DNA reads TGTGCCAGCAGTTTAAATCCTGCAGGGGGCAGTAGAGGCTACACCTTC.

The DNA for the CDR3 is TGTGCCAGCAGCCGCGGACTAGCGGATACAGATACGCAGTATTTT. It is translated as CASSRGLADTDTQYF. This chain joins TRBV7-9 and TRBJ2-3, with 10 bases identical to TRBD2. The CDR3 runs to 15 residues. Per the germline V gene, CDR1 is SEHNR and CDR2 is FQNEAQ (reference sequence). The V segment lost 5 bases and the J segment 3 bases; nucleotides outside the gene matches: 5.

This clone was counted a single time. The chain carries TRBV7-6 and TRBJ2-7, with TRBD1 identical over 8 bases. The CDR3 covers 13 residues. The junction had 4 bases not matched to a gene; V was cut back by 2 bases and J by 7 bases. Germline values: CDR1 SGHVS, CDR2 FNYEAQ. This chain's CDR3 is CASSLQGAREQYF. The CDR3 DNA is TGTGCCAGCAGCTTACAGGGGGCGCGGGAGCAGTACTTC.

J is TRBJ2-1 and V is TRBV6-5; a weak D match, TRBD2 (5 bases). V lost 8 bases to trimming and J lost 0 bases, with 8 bases between them. This CDR3 comprises 13 residues. Germline CDR1 MNHEY, CDR2 SVGAGI. The CDR3 DNA reads as TGTGCCAGCTCGGGGAGCTCCTACAATGAGCAGTTCTTC. Translation: CASSGSSYNEQFF.